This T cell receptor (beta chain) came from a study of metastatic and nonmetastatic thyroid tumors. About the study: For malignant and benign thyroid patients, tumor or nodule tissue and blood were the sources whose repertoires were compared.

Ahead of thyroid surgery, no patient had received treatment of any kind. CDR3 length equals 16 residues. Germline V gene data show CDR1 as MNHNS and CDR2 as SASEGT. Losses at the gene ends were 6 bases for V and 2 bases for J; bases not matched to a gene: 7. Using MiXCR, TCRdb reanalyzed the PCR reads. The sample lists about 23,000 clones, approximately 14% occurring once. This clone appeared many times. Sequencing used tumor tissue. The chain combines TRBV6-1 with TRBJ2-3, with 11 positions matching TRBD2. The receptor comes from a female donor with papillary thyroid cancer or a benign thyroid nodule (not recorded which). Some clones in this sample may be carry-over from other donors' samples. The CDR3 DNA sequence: TGTGCCAGCAGAAGACTAGCGGGGAGTTACACAGATACGCAGTATTTT. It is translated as CASRRLAGSYTDTQYF.